A single T cell receptor (beta chain) is shown here with its context. In the original analysis: Nucleated cell counts were estimated from reference gene primer amplification. The method was immunoSEQ multiplex PCR; TCRdb's version includes in-frame clones alone and lacks a portion of them. The DNA was the basis for D and trimming; V, J and clone size are from that table. The top ten hold roughly a tenth of the sample, which has about 140,000 clones, over 70% seen once. V shed 2 bases and J 1 base; nucleotides not matched to a gene: 4. Germline values: CDR1 KGHDR, CDR2 SFDVKD. This CDR3 is 16 amino acids long. This sample was taken from a study of blood T cell repertoires in COVID-19. Whole-study context: The United States, Italy and Spain provided the acute and convalescent COVID-19 samples. T cells, B-cell-depleted T cells, or PBMCs supplied cDNA or gDNA.

The TCR comes from a man in his 60s with active or convalescent COVID-19. The rearrangement joins TRBV24-1 to TRBJ2-1; 7 bases are shared with TRBD2. The specimen was peripheral blood. This CDR3 is CATSDSAGASYNEQFF. The CDR3 coding sequence is TGTGCCACCAGTGATTCCGCGGGAGCATCCTACAATGAGCAGTTCTTC.